This is a list of T cell receptor beta chains from one sample in a study of T cell changes during pregnancy in multiple sclerosis. Clones were read by immunoSEQ multiplex PCR, and TCRdb kept only the in-frame ones, dropping some. The data contain around 60,000 clones, over 85% of them singletons. The material was CD4+ T cells from peripheral blood mononuclear cells, obtained before pregnancy. The receptors were gathered from a female donor with multiple sclerosis, enrolled in a pregnancy study. The CDR3 runs from the conserved cysteine through the conserved F or W. D genes are given only for firm matches. Clone size is stated in some rows and not others, as once, few, many or a class when expanded.

TRBD2,TRBV7-8,TRBJ2-1,.,TGTGCCAGCAGCTTTTTAGCGGGAGGCGGCAATGAGCAGTTCTTC,CASSFLAGGGNEQFF
.,TRBV25-1,TRBJ2-7,.,TGTGCCAGCACAGGGTTGCACGAGCAGTACTTC,CASTGLHEQYF
.,TRBV27,TRBJ2-7,.,TGTGCCAGCAGGCTTGCGCGGGTGGGTGTGGACGAGCAGTACTTC,CASRLARVGVDEQYF
.,TRBV28,TRBJ2-6,.,TGTGCCAGCAGTCCCCCAGGGCCTCGGACCAACGTCCTGACTTTC,CASSPPGPRTNVLTF
TRBD2,TRBV19,TRBJ2-7,.,TGTGCCAGTAGTAGGGGGACTAGCGGTTCCTACGAGCAGTACTTC,CASSRGTSGSYEQYF
TRBD1,TRBV29-1,TRBJ2-7,.,TGCAGCGTTCCAAGACAGGGGACCTTCGACGAGCAGTACTTC,CSVPRQGTFDEQYF
.,TRBV7-2,TRBJ2-2,.,TGTGCCAGCAGCTGGGGCGGGGCGAACACCGGGGAGCTGTTTTTT,CASSWGGANTGELFF
TRBD1,TRBV6-1,TRBJ1-5,.,TGTGCCAGCAGTGAACATCCTCAGGGGGCCAATCAGCCCCAGCATTTT,CASSEHPQGANQPQHF
.,TRBV4-1,TRBJ2-1,.,TGCGCCAGCAGCCCGGGTGGAGCCCGTAGCTCCTACAATGAGCAGTTCTTC,CASSPGGARSSYNEQFF
.,TRBV18,TRBJ2-7,.,TGTGCCAGCTCACCCCAAGGTACAGGAGGGTACGAGCAGTACTTC,CASSPQGTGGYEQYF
.,TRBV6-1,TRBJ2-2,few,TGTGCCAGCAGGCGTCAGAACACCGGGGAGCTGTTTTTT,CASRRQNTGELFF
.,TRBV6-5,TRBJ2-5,.,TGTGCCAGCAGTTACTATCCAGGGGAGACCCAGTACTTC,CASSYYPGETQYF
TRBD2,TRBV28,TRBJ2-7,.,TGTGCCAGCGCGGGACTACCAACCTACGAGCAGTACTTC,CASAGLPTYEQYF
.,TRBV6-1,TRBJ1-5,.,TGTGCCAGCAGTGAAAAGGGCAGGGGTAGCAATCAGCCCCAGCATTTT,CASSEKGRGSNQPQHF
.,TRBV20-1,TRBJ2-5,few,TGCAGTGCTAGAGAGGCAGAGACCCAGTACTTC,CSAREAETQYF
.,TRBV5-1,TRBJ1-1,.,TGCGCCAGCAGCCCCCCCGGAGTGAACACTGAAGCTTTCTTT,CASSPPGVNTEAFF
.,TRBV11-3,TRBJ2-7,.,TGTGCCAGCAGCTTAATACTTTCCTACGAGCAGTACTTC,CASSLILSYEQYF
.,TRBV25-1,TRBJ2-1,.,TGTGCCAGCAGTGAAATGGGGGGAAGTGGCCCCTACAATGAGCAGTTCTTC,CASSEMGGSGPYNEQFF
TRBD1,TRBV19,TRBJ1-5,.,TGTGCCAGTAGTATAGGGGGACAGGGGGTGCCCAATCAGCCCCAGCATTTT,CASSIGGQGVPNQPQHF
TRBD1,TRBV4-3,TRBJ2-5,.,TGCGCCAGCAGCCGGGACAGGGGAAAGACCCAGTACTTC,CASSRDRGKTQYF
TRBD1,TRBV9,TRBJ2-1,.,TGTGCCAGCAGCGAAGGGGACAGGGGTCGAGGTGAGCAGTTCTTC,CASSEGDRGRGEQFF
TRBD1,TRBV19,TRBJ1-2,.,TGTGCCAGTAGTGAGGGACAGTTGGGCGGCTACACCTTC,CASSEGQLGGYTF
.,TRBV28,TRBJ1-1,.,TGTGCCAGCAGCCGTCCTGGGGCTAACACTGAAGCTTTCTTT,CASSRPGANTEAFF
TRBD1,TRBV19,TRBJ1-5,.,TGTGCCAGTAGTATAATTAGGGGGACAGGAGGACAGCCCCAGCATTTT,CASSIIRGTGGQPQHF
.,TRBV9,TRBJ2-2,few,TGTGCCAGCAGCACGCGACGGGGAGGGGGCACCGGGGAGCTGTTTTTT,CASSTRRGGGTGELFF
TRBD2,TRBV2,TRBJ2-7,once,TGTGCCAGCAGTGACGGCGGAGGACTAGCGGGAGTGTCGTACTTC,CASSDGGGLAGVSYF
.,TRBV9,TRBJ1-1,.,TGTGCCAGCAGCGTAGGGGGGGTGGGCACTGAAGCTTTCTTT,CASSVGGVGTEAFF
.,TRBV7-8,TRBJ1-2,once,TGTGCCAGCAGCGTCAGGGACTATGGCTACACCTTC,CASSVRDYGYTF
.,TRBV4-3,TRBJ1-2,.,TGCGCCAGCAGCAATCAGGGGTATCATGGCTACACCTTC,CASSNQGYHGYTF
.,TRBV7-2,TRBJ2-4,once,TGTGCCAGCAGCGCACAACAGGGACCAGTCAAAAACATTCAGTACTTC,CASSAQQGPVKNIQYF
TRBD1,TRBV19,TRBJ1-3,.,TGTGCCAGTAGTACCCTGACAGGGGGAAACACCATATATTTT,CASSTLTGGNTIYF
.,TRBV28,TRBJ1-2,.,TGTGCCAGCAGTCCACCGGGCCGCCAGGGTGGCTACACCTTC,CASSPPGRQGGYTF
.,TRBV20-1,TRBJ2-1,.,TGCAGTGCTAGTCGTTCCAATGAGCAGTTCTTC,CSASRSNEQFF
TRBD2,TRBV28,TRBJ2-7,.,TGTGCCAGCCGAAGTCGGGGCGGGAGGACCTCGCACGAGCAGTACTTC,CASRSRGGRTSHEQYF
.,TRBV11-2,TRBJ1-4,.,TGTGCCAGCAGCTTAAGCGGGGCTACTAATGAAAAACTGTTTTTT,CASSLSGATNEKLFF
.,TRBV5-4,TRBJ2-7,.,TGTGCCAGCAGCTTGGGTGGACTCCCATACGAGCAGTACTTC,CASSLGGLPYEQYF
TRBD1,TRBV18,TRBJ1-4,.,TGTGCCAGCTCATCCAGGGGGCCGTCTAATGAAAAACTGTTTTTT,CASSSRGPSNEKLFF
.,TRBV29-1,TRBJ2-3,.,TGCAGCGTTGACGGGAGTGCGGTAGATACGCAGTATTTT,CSVDGSAVDTQYF
TRBD1,TRBV6-5,TRBJ1-4,.,TGTGCCAGCAGTATACAGGGGGCAACTAATGAAAAACTGTTTTTT,CASSIQGATNEKLFF
.,TRBV6-6,TRBJ2-2,.,TGTGCCAGCAGTTACAAGGAGACGGGGGAGCTGTTTTTT,CASSYKETGELFF
.,TRBV12-5,TRBJ2-7,.,TGTGCTAGTGTTAATTCGGGACGGGGGAACGAGCAGTACTTC,CASVNSGRGNEQYF
TRBD1,TRBV19,TRBJ2-2,.,TGTGCCAGTAGCCCGGGACAGGTGAACACCGGGGAGCTGTTTTTT,CASSPGQVNTGELFF
TRBD1,TRBV19,TRBJ1-1,.,TGTGCCAGTAGTATAGGGGACAGGGCTGAAGCTTTCTTT,CASSIGDRAEAFF
TRBD1,TRBV11-2,TRBJ2-1,.,TGTGCCAGCAGCTTAGTCGGGACAGGGGGCGGGAATGAGCAGTTCTTC,CASSLVGTGGGNEQFF
.,TRBV5-4,TRBJ2-7,.,TGTGCCAGCAGACAGGATAGCTCCTACGAGCAGTACTTC,CASRQDSSYEQYF
TRBD1,TRBV18,TRBJ2-6,.,TGTGCCAGCTCACCAAGGACAGGGAGCCTCTCTGGGGCCAACGTCCTGACTTTC,CASSPRTGSLSGANVLTF
.,TRBV11-2,TRBJ1-1,.,TGTGCCAGCAGCTTAGCCAGGCAGACTGAAGCTTTCTTT,CASSLARQTEAFF
.,TRBV5-1,TRBJ2-7,.,TGCGCCAGCAGCTTGGGAGGTAGCGGACTGCCCTACGAGCAGTACTTC,CASSLGGSGLPYEQYF
.,TRBV28,TRBJ2-3,.,TGTGCCAGCAGTGATACAGGGGACTCCACAGATACGCAGTATTTT,CASSDTGDSTDTQYF
.,TRBV7-2,TRBJ2-7,.,TGTGCCAGCAGCCCACAGGGGGGGGGACCACCCTCCGAGCAGTACTTC,CASSPQGGGPPSEQYF
TRBD2,TRBV7-2,TRBJ2-2,.,TGTGCCAGCAGACCTTCTAGCGGAGTTAACACCGGGGAGCTGTTTTTT,CASRPSSGVNTGELFF
TRBD2,TRBV15,TRBJ2-7,.,TGTGCCACCAGCAGCGAGGTAGCGGGAGGGCGTTTTGGCGAGCAGTACTTC,CATSSEVAGGRFGEQYF
TRBD2,TRBV15,TRBJ2-7,.,TGTGCCACCAGCAGAGTCGCTAGCGGGACCTCCTACGAGCAGTACTTC,CATSRVASGTSYEQYF
TRBD1,TRBV18,TRBJ2-7,.,TGTGCCAGCTCATCGTCCGGGACAGGGACTTCCTACGAGCAGTACTTC,CASSSSGTGTSYEQYF
.,TRBV7-2,TRBJ1-5,.,TGTGCCAGCAGCTCGGGCAATCAGCCCCAGCATTTT,CASSSGNQPQHF
.,TRBV28,TRBJ1-5,.,TGTGCCAGCCTCGGGACACTCACCCTTAGCAATCAGCCCCAGCATTTT,CASLGTLTLSNQPQHF
.,TRBV14,TRBJ1-1,.,TGTGCCAGCAGCCTCGTGGGGAGGAACACTGAAGCTTTCTTT,CASSLVGRNTEAFF
TRBD2,TRBV7-9,TRBJ2-1,.,TGTGCCAGCCTTCTAGCGGGAGTTAGTGAGCAGTTCTTC,CASLLAGVSEQFF
.,TRBV19,TRBJ2-7,.,TGTGCCAGTAGTCGGAGCGGGTTAAGCTCCTACGAGCAGTACTTC,CASSRSGLSSYEQYF
TRBD1,TRBV27,TRBJ1-1,.,TGTGCCACTCGGGACAGGGGTACTGAAGCTTTCTTT,CATRDRGTEAFF